Each of the 6 T cell receptor beta chains below was sequenced from the same sample in a study of blood T cell repertoires in COVID-19 (dated by TCRdb to 2020 to 2021). Library generation was performed with the immunoSEQ multiplex PCR assay. TCRdb's version of the immuneACCESS table is confined to in-frame rearrangements and falls short of the full clone set. An unresolved V gene accounts for under half of the shortfall where checked; the remainder is of unknown origin. For this sample there are 250,000 to 350,000 clones; roughly 87% appear just once. Together, the top ten hold about 2.2% of the sample. The sequenced sample consisted of peripheral blood. These TCRs come from a woman between 50 and 59 years old who had recovered from COVID-19.

The chain recombines TRBV19 with TRBJ2-3, with 7 bases fitting TRBD1. With V trimmed by 5 bases and J by 4 bases, 12 bases remained unmatched. This CDR3 contains 16 residues. From germline, CDR1 is LNHDA and CDR2 SQIVND (reference sequence). CDR3 sequence reads: CASSWYPGTDSDTQYF. The CDR3 DNA sequence: TGTGCCAGTAGTTGGTACCCCGGGACAGATTCAGATACGCAGTATTTT.

The V call is TRBV5-6, the J call TRBJ1-2; D unclear. The V end lost 0 bases, the J end lost 8 bases, and 8 bases lay between the germline ends. The CDR3 runs 12 residues. The V gene's germline CDR1 is SGHDT and CDR2 YYEEEE. CDR3 in DNA: TGTGCCAGCAGCTTGGAAGAGTGGGGCTACACCTTC. Translating it yields CASSLEEWGYTF.

V usage is TRBV19 and J usage is TRBJ2-1; the match to TRBD2 covers 11 bases. The ends lost 3 bases at V and 3 bases at J; junction bases unmatched: 4. The CDR3 sequence is 16 residues long. Germline lookup yields CDR1 LNHDA and CDR2 SQIVND (reference sequence). The CDR3 sequence is CASSMTSGIGYNEQFF. The CDR3 DNA reads TGTGCCAGTAGTATGACTAGCGGGATAGGCTACAATGAGCAGTTCTTC.

V usage is TRBV9 and J usage is TRBJ2-7, with 7 bases lining up with TRBD2. CDR1 is SGDLS and CDR2 is YYNGEE in the germline V gene. Losses at the gene ends were 4 bases for V and 4 bases for J; bases not matched to a gene: 8. CDR3 length: 14 amino acids. This CDR3 is CASSPSPGGYEQYF. The DNA of the CDR3 is TGTGCCAGCAGCCCCAGCCCGGGGGGATACGAGCAGTACTTC.

V gene TRBV25-1 combines with J gene TRBJ2-7; maybe TRBD1 (5 bases). V dropped 10 bases and J dropped 5 bases, with 18 bases sitting between them. Germline CDR1 reads MGHDK; CDR2 reads SYGVNS. The CDR3 has 13 residues. CDR3 sequence: CATRPAGHHEQYF. CDR3 nucleotides: TGTGCCACTCGGCCGGCAGGGCACCACGAGCAGTACTTC.

This chain uses TRBV30 with TRBJ2-1; 10 bases match TRBD2. V gave up 0 bases and J gave up 9 bases; unmatched junction bases: 8. Germline CDR1 GTSNPN, CDR2 SVGIG (reference sequence). This CDR3 spans 15 amino acids. As DNA, the CDR3 is TGTGCCTGGAGTGTAGACCTAGCGGGGGCAGGTGAGCAGTTCTTC. As protein: CAWSVDLAGAGEQFF.